A selection of T cell receptor beta chains follows, all from one sample in a study of vaccination effects on CD4 cells after COVID-19. These receptors' targets are unknown. Profiling relied on immunoSEQ multiplex PCR, and the TCRdb table lists in-frame clones only, not all of them. Of tens of thousands of clones detected, roughly 74% appear once; the ten largest clones hold roughly 3.4%. This sample comprised CD4+ T cells from PBMCs cultured with SARS-CoV-2 spike peptides, obtained before COVID-19 vaccination. All receptors come from a human donor who received a COVID-19 vaccine. CDR3s include the opening cysteine and the closing phenylalanine or tryptophan. Fields, in order: V gene, J gene, clone size, D gene, CDR3 protein, CDR3 DNA. A D gene is named only where the DNA matches it firmly. Only part of the rows carry a size: once, few, many, or a class if the clone is expanded.

v_gene: TRBV7-9; j_gene: TRBJ2-7; abundance: NA; d_gene: NA; CDR3aa: CASSSGQTYEQYF; CDR3nt: TGTGCCAGCAGCTCTGGACAGACCTACGAGCAGTACTTC
v_gene: TRBV19; j_gene: TRBJ2-2; abundance: NA; d_gene: TRBD1; CDR3aa: CASKNTLPSWLGGQRITGELFF; CDR3nt: TGTGCCAGTAAGAACACGCTCCCCTCCTGGTTAGGGGGCCAGAGGATCACCGGGGAGCTGTTTTTT
v_gene: TRBV6-5; j_gene: TRBJ2-7; abundance: NA; d_gene: TRBD2; CDR3aa: CASSQGLAENYEQYF; CDR3nt: TGTGCCAGCAGCCAGGGACTAGCGGAAAACTACGAGCAGTACTTC
v_gene: TRBV10-1; j_gene: TRBJ2-3; abundance: NA; d_gene: TRBD1; CDR3aa: CASSQGATDTQYF; CDR3nt: TGCGCCAGCTCTCAGGGGGCCACAGATACGCAGTATTTT
v_gene: TRBV6-2/TRBV6-3; j_gene: TRBJ2-1; abundance: NA; d_gene: NA; CDR3aa: CASSPSRGGGNNEQFF; CDR3nt: TGTGCCAGCAGTCCCTCGCGGGGAGGAGGGAATAATGAGCAGTTCTTC
v_gene: TRBV12-3/TRBV12-4; j_gene: TRBJ2-2; abundance: NA; d_gene: NA; CDR3aa: CASITWGTGELFF; CDR3nt: TGTGCCAGCATAACCTGGGGCACCGGGGAGCTGTTTTTT
v_gene: TRBV5-1; j_gene: TRBJ2-3; abundance: once; d_gene: TRBD2; CDR3aa: CASSLGASGQTDTQYF; CDR3nt: TGCGCCAGCAGCTTGGGGGCTAGCGGACAAACAGATACGCAGTATTTT
v_gene: TRBV6-1; j_gene: TRBJ1-5; abundance: NA; d_gene: NA; CDR3aa: CASSDGGGMNQPQHF; CDR3nt: TGTGCCAGCAGTGATGGCGGGGGAATGAATCAGCCCCAGCATTTT
v_gene: TRBV7-2; j_gene: TRBJ1-1; abundance: NA; d_gene: NA; CDR3aa: CASSSQVNTEAFF; CDR3nt: TGTGCCAGCAGCTCGCAGGTGAACACTGAAGCTTTCTTT
v_gene: TRBV5-1; j_gene: TRBJ2-7; abundance: NA; d_gene: NA; CDR3aa: CASSQGNPNEGGYEQYF; CDR3nt: TGCGCCAGCAGCCAGGGGAACCCAAATGAGGGGGGCTACGAGCAGTACTTC
v_gene: TRBV4-1; j_gene: TRBJ2-3; abundance: NA; d_gene: TRBD2; CDR3aa: CASSLGTSGSPSTDTQYF; CDR3nt: TGCGCCAGCAGCCTCGGGACTAGCGGGAGCCCTAGCACAGATACGCAGTATTTT
v_gene: TRBV6-5; j_gene: TRBJ2-1; abundance: NA; d_gene: NA; CDR3aa: CASSYSNQPGQDEQFF; CDR3nt: TGTGCCAGCAGTTACTCGAATCAACCAGGTCAGGATGAGCAGTTCTTC
v_gene: TRBV6-6; j_gene: TRBJ2-1; abundance: once; d_gene: NA; CDR3aa: CASSYSELGEQFF; CDR3nt: TGTGCCAGCAGTTACTCGGAATTGGGTGAGCAGTTCTTC
v_gene: TRBV7-9; j_gene: TRBJ1-6; abundance: NA; d_gene: TRBD1; CDR3aa: CASSQGQGNSPLHF; CDR3nt: TGTGCCAGCAGCCAGGGACAGGGGAATTCACCCCTCCACTTT
v_gene: TRBV5-1; j_gene: TRBJ2-3; abundance: NA; d_gene: NA; CDR3aa: CASSLGEKGDTQYF; CDR3nt: TGCGCCAGCAGCTTGGGAGAGAAAGGAGATACGCAGTATTTT
v_gene: TRBV19; j_gene: TRBJ2-4; abundance: NA; d_gene: TRBD2; CDR3aa: CASSISSSTSAIAKNIQYF; CDR3nt: TGTGCCAGTAGTATATCCTCCTCAACTAGCGCCATAGCCAAAAACATTCAGTACTTC
v_gene: TRBV27; j_gene: TRBJ2-6; abundance: NA; d_gene: TRBD1; CDR3aa: CASRLGTAGANVLTF; CDR3nt: TGTGCCAGCAGACTAGGGACAGCTGGGGCCAACGTCCTGACTTTC
v_gene: TRBV25-1; j_gene: TRBJ2-1; abundance: NA; d_gene: TRBD2; CDR3aa: CASSPTRDSGGNEQFF; CDR3nt: TGTGCCAGCAGCCCTACCAGAGACAGCGGGGGCAATGAGCAGTTCTTC
v_gene: TRBV3-1/TRBV3-2; j_gene: TRBJ1-5; abundance: NA; d_gene: NA; CDR3aa: CASSQELRGQPQHF; CDR3nt: TGTGCCAGCAGCCAAGAGCTTCGCGGTCAGCCCCAGCATTTT
v_gene: TRBV4-1; j_gene: TRBJ2-7; abundance: NA; d_gene: TRBD2; CDR3aa: CASSHPRTRLGYEQYF; CDR3nt: TGCGCCAGCAGCCATCCTAGGACTAGACTCGGGTACGAGCAGTACTTC
v_gene: TRBV29-1; j_gene: TRBJ1-5; abundance: NA; d_gene: NA; CDR3aa: CSARDNNQPQHF; CDR3nt: TGCAGCGCCCGGGACAACAATCAGCCCCAGCATTTT
v_gene: TRBV15; j_gene: TRBJ2-6; abundance: NA; d_gene: TRBD1; CDR3aa: CATSRDSDRVTPGANVLTF; CDR3nt: TGTGCCACCAGCAGAGATAGCGACAGGGTAACTCCTGGGGCCAACGTCCTGACTTTC
v_gene: TRBV6-5; j_gene: TRBJ1-4; abundance: once; d_gene: NA; CDR3aa: CASSLTGWNEKLFF; CDR3nt: TGTGCCAGCAGTCTAACGGGGTGGAATGAAAAACTGTTTTTT
v_gene: TRBV5-1; j_gene: TRBJ2-7; abundance: NA; d_gene: NA; CDR3aa: CASSAAGTNDEQYF; CDR3nt: TGCGCCAGCAGCGCTGCCGGGACAAACGACGAGCAGTACTTC
v_gene: TRBV3-1/TRBV3-2; j_gene: TRBJ2-1; abundance: NA; d_gene: TRBD2; CDR3aa: CASSPSGLAGGPNEQFF; CDR3nt: TGTGCCAGCAGCCCTTCTGGACTAGCGGGAGGGCCCAATGAGCAGTTCTTC
v_gene: TRBV11-2; j_gene: TRBJ1-1; abundance: NA; d_gene: NA; CDR3aa: CASSLGNRGNAEAFF; CDR3nt: TGTGCCAGCAGCTTAGGGAATAGGGGAAACGCTGAAGCTTTCTTT
v_gene: TRBV10-1; j_gene: TRBJ2-3; abundance: NA; d_gene: TRBD1; CDR3aa: CASTSGQGVTDTQYF; CDR3nt: TGCGCCAGCACCTCCGGACAGGGTGTCACAGATACGCAGTATTTT
v_gene: TRBV5-4; j_gene: TRBJ2-7; abundance: NA; d_gene: NA; CDR3aa: CASSLFAGFGSYEQYF; CDR3nt: TGTGCCAGCAGCTTGTTCGCGGGGTTTGGCTCCTACGAGCAGTACTTC
v_gene: TRBV6-5; j_gene: TRBJ2-7; abundance: once; d_gene: TRBD1; CDR3aa: CATTGVQGTYEQYF; CDR3nt: TGTGCCACCACAGGGGTCCAGGGCACCTACGAGCAGTACTTC
v_gene: TRBV29-1; j_gene: TRBJ2-7; abundance: NA; d_gene: TRBD2; CDR3aa: CSVEEGLAGDIGEQYF; CDR3nt: TGCAGCGTTGAAGAAGGACTAGCGGGAGACATCGGCGAGCAGTACTTC
v_gene: TRBV19; j_gene: TRBJ1-1; abundance: once; d_gene: TRBD1; CDR3aa: CASSDLPLGQEAFF; CDR3nt: TGTGCCAGTAGTGACCTCCCCTTGGGACAGGAAGCTTTCTTT
v_gene: TRBV4-1; j_gene: TRBJ2-4; abundance: once; d_gene: NA; CDR3aa: CASSQASGYGAKNIQYF; CDR3nt: TGCGCCAGCAGCCAGGCCTCCGGGTATGGGGCCAAAAACATTCAGTACTTC
v_gene: TRBV5-1; j_gene: TRBJ2-6; abundance: few; d_gene: TRBD2; CDR3aa: CASSLPGLEGTGANVLTF; CDR3nt: TGCGCCAGCAGCTTACCGGGACTAGAGGGTACTGGGGCCAACGTCCTGACTTTC
v_gene: TRBV5-1; j_gene: TRBJ2-1; abundance: NA; d_gene: TRBD2; CDR3aa: CASSLTTSGTWNEQFF; CDR3nt: TGCGCCAGCAGCCTCACGACTAGCGGGACTTGGAATGAGCAGTTCTTC
v_gene: TRBV7-2; j_gene: TRBJ1-2; abundance: NA; d_gene: NA; CDR3aa: CASSLARHSNYGYTF; CDR3nt: TGTGCCAGCAGCTTAGCGCGACACAGTAACTATGGCTACACCTTC
v_gene: TRBV6-5; j_gene: TRBJ1-4; abundance: NA; d_gene: NA; CDR3aa: CASSRGANEKLFF; CDR3nt: TGTGCCAGCAGTAGGGGGGCTAATGAAAAACTGTTTTTT
v_gene: TRBV11-3; j_gene: TRBJ2-7; abundance: NA; d_gene: NA; CDR3aa: CASSSAGEQYF; CDR3nt: TGTGCCAGCAGCTCTGCAGGCGAGCAGTACTTC
v_gene: TRBV19; j_gene: TRBJ2-5; abundance: NA; d_gene: NA; CDR3aa: CASSRAYQETQYF; CDR3nt: TGTGCCAGTAGTCGGGCTTACCAAGAGACCCAGTACTTC
v_gene: TRBV18; j_gene: TRBJ1-1; abundance: NA; d_gene: NA; CDR3aa: CASSPYGDHTEAFF; CDR3nt: TGTGCCAGCTCACCATATGGGGACCACACTGAAGCTTTCTTT
v_gene: TRBV29-1; j_gene: TRBJ2-7; abundance: once; d_gene: TRBD1; CDR3aa: CSVAGQVSSYEQYF; CDR3nt: TGCAGCGTTGCTGGACAGGTTAGCTCCTACGAGCAGTACTTC
v_gene: TRBV5-6; j_gene: TRBJ2-5; abundance: NA; d_gene: NA; CDR3aa: CASSFDSGLETQYF; CDR3nt: TGTGCCAGCAGCTTCGATTCTGGGCTGGAGACCCAGTACTTC
v_gene: TRBV18; j_gene: TRBJ2-3; abundance: NA; d_gene: TRBD2; CDR3aa: CASSPQAGGNTQYF; CDR3nt: TGTGCCAGCTCACCCCAAGCGGGAGGGAATACGCAGTATTTT
v_gene: TRBV10-1; j_gene: TRBJ1-2; abundance: few; d_gene: NA; CDR3aa: CASSDYSWGPYGYTF; CDR3nt: TGCGCCAGCAGTGATTATAGTTGGGGTCCCTATGGCTACACCTTC
v_gene: TRBV11-2; j_gene: TRBJ1-1; abundance: once; d_gene: NA; CDR3aa: CASSLSAGSQRGAFF; CDR3nt: TGTGCCAGCAGCTTAAGCGCGGGTTCCCAGCGTGGAGCTTTCTTT
v_gene: TRBV10-1; j_gene: TRBJ1-6; abundance: NA; d_gene: TRBD1; CDR3aa: CASGPGQGNSPLHF; CDR3nt: TGCGCCAGCGGACCGGGACAGGGAAATTCACCCCTCCACTTT
v_gene: TRBV3-1/TRBV3-2; j_gene: TRBJ2-1; abundance: NA; d_gene: NA; CDR3aa: CASSQNTQASSEQFF; CDR3nt: TGTGCCAGCAGCCAAAACACCCAGGCTTCGAGTGAGCAGTTCTTC
v_gene: TRBV6-4; j_gene: TRBJ1-2; abundance: once; d_gene: NA; CDR3aa: CASSDRVAGYTF; CDR3nt: TGTGCCAGCAGTGACCGGGTAGCAGGCTACACCTTC
v_gene: TRBV10-3; j_gene: TRBJ1-4; abundance: NA; d_gene: TRBD1; CDR3aa: CAISDPGGESNEKLFF; CDR3nt: TGTGCCATCAGTGACCCAGGGGGGGAAAGTAATGAAAAACTGTTTTTT
v_gene: TRBV27; j_gene: TRBJ1-1; abundance: NA; d_gene: NA; CDR3aa: CASSINVWGRAFF; CDR3nt: TGTGCCAGCAGTATTAACGTCTGGGGGCGAGCTTTCTTT
v_gene: TRBV4-2; j_gene: TRBJ2-3; abundance: NA; d_gene: TRBD2; CDR3aa: CASSPTSGTSTDTQYF; CDR3nt: TGTGCCAGCAGCCCGACTAGCGGCACTAGCACAGATACGCAGTATTTT
v_gene: TRBV29-1; j_gene: TRBJ1-2; abundance: few; d_gene: NA; CDR3aa: CSVVVDIYGYTF; CDR3nt: TGCAGCGTTGTGGTTGATATCTATGGCTACACCTTC
v_gene: TRBV5-4; j_gene: TRBJ2-7; abundance: NA; d_gene: NA; CDR3aa: CASSSDSALRYEQYF; CDR3nt: TGTGCCAGCAGTTCTGACTCGGCTCTCCGCTACGAGCAGTACTTC
v_gene: TRBV12-3/TRBV12-4; j_gene: TRBJ1-2; abundance: NA; d_gene: NA; CDR3aa: CASTIPGTSSYTF; CDR3nt: TGTGCCAGCACCATTCCCGGGACATCCAGCTACACCTTC
v_gene: TRBV5-1; j_gene: TRBJ2-2; abundance: NA; d_gene: TRBD2; CDR3aa: CASSSDYLGGYTGELFF; CDR3nt: TGCGCCAGCAGCTCGGACTACCTCGGGGGGTACACCGGGGAGCTGTTTTTT
v_gene: TRBV18; j_gene: TRBJ2-3; abundance: NA; d_gene: NA; CDR3aa: CASSPNRDGGTDTQYF; CDR3nt: TGTGCCAGCTCACCAAACCGGGACGGCGGCACAGATACGCAGTATTTT
v_gene: TRBV5-4; j_gene: TRBJ1-2; abundance: NA; d_gene: TRBD1; CDR3aa: CASSPYGTGDFVRGYTF; CDR3nt: TGTGCCAGCAGCCCCTACGGGACAGGGGACTTTGTGAGAGGCTACACCTTC
v_gene: TRBV5-5; j_gene: TRBJ1-3; abundance: NA; d_gene: NA; CDR3aa: CASSRSGAGVGNTIYF; CDR3nt: TGTGCCAGCAGCCGGAGTGGGGCAGGGGTTGGAAACACCATATATTTT
v_gene: TRBV19; j_gene: TRBJ1-4; abundance: NA; d_gene: TRBD1; CDR3aa: CASRGPGQGDEKLFF; CDR3nt: TGTGCCAGTAGAGGCCCCGGACAGGGTGATGAAAAACTGTTTTTT